This T cell receptor beta chain was observed in a study of identical twins. The CDR3 is made up of 11 amino acids. Germline CDR1 is DFQATT and CDR2 is SNEGSKA (reference sequence). Trimming cost V 8 bases and J 6 bases, with 10 bases left between them. Points on this clonotype: Its antigen is currently unknown.

Unique molecular identifiers were in the cDNA, with template-switch universal primer binding. TCRdb independently ran MiXCR on the 5' RACE reads; one entry per CDR3 protein. The sample has approximately 670,000 distinct CDR3 sequences; approximately 6% are singletons. Study-level results: For cord blood, abundant beta clonotypes had fewer insertions, unlike memory repertoires, which showed none. Low generation-probability sequences were in excess among twin-shared out-of-frame alpha sequences. Conclusions leaned on cross-sectional statistical analysis and did not track the same donors over time.

The receptor's source is a man younger than 30 in good health. This chain links TRBV20-1 with TRBJ2-2; no clear D gene. The sequencing sample was made of naive T cells sorted from blood. CDR3 in DNA: TGCAGTATCACCGAAGCCGGGGAGCTGTTTTTT. This gives the protein CSITEAGELFF.